Sequencing of this T cell receptor (beta chain) was carried out in a study of T-cell reconstitution after alpha-beta-depleted transplantation in children. A TCRbeta library incorporating unique molecular identifiers was prepared. TCRdb passed the PCR reads through MiXCR, listing each CDR3 protein once. In the table there are about 600,000 distinct CDR3 sequences, about 10% of which are singletons. J gave up 4 bases and V 5 bases, and 5 bases lay outside the gene matches. The CDR3 is 13 residues long. Germline CDR1 is DFQATT and CDR2 is SNEGSKA (reference sequence). This clonotype was seen a handful of times.

The source of this sequence is a human donor who donated a stem cell graft to a child with acute myeloid leukemia. J is TRBJ2-5 and V is TRBV20-1, with 9 nucleotides matching TRBD1. The sample was PBMCs from the stem cell graft donor, taken from the stem cell graft. CDR3 protein: CSAFTGGVETQYF. In DNA form, the CDR3 reads TGCAGTGCTTTCACAGGGGGCGTAGAGACCCAGTACTTC.